This T cell receptor beta chain was profiled in a study of control samples from healthy donors and cancer patients. The germline V and J ends were trimmed by 1 base and 3 bases, with 7 bases remaining between them. This CDR3 has 14 amino acids. The germline gives CDR1 SEHNR, CDR2 FQNEAQ (reference sequence). This clone was found a few times. Method: immunoSEQ multiplex PCR; TCRdb's copy keeps in-frame clones and lacks some. The sample includes 250,000 to 300,000 clones, approximately 80% seen only once; the top ten take 10% to 15%. V and J are TRBV7-9 and TRBJ1-3; D gene unclear. The receptor's source is a woman in her sixties or seventies with lung cancer. Sequencing was carried out using PBMCs. CDR3 loop: CASSLGPRGNTIYF. CDR3 DNA: TGTGCCAGCAGCTTAGGCCCCCGTGGAAACACCATATATTTT. The full variable domain, rest sourced from reference TRBV7-9 and TRBJ1-3, is DTGVSQNPRHKITKRGQNVTFRCDPISEHNRLYWYRQTLGQGPEFLTYFQNEAQLEKSRLLSDRFSAERPKGSFSTLEIQRTEQGDSAMYLCASSLGPRGNTIYFGEGSWLTVV.